This T cell receptor beta chain was retrieved from a study of blood T cell repertoires in COVID-19. At the level of the study: There were acute and convalescent COVID-19 samples, and they came from the United States, Italy and Spain. Nucleic acid was either cDNA or gDNA, and it came from T cells, B-cell-depleted T cells, or PBMCs.

CDR1 KGHDR and CDR2 SFDVKD come from the germline V gene. The CDR3 length is 17 residues. The ends were cut back, 3 bases at V and 1 base at J, with 15 bases in the middle. In the study's own analysis: Estimates of nucleated cell counts were drawn from the amplification of reference gene primers. The data were produced by immunoSEQ multiplex PCR, yet TCRdb's version contains in-frame clones alone and is incomplete. The V and J calls and clone size were taken over from that table, and D and trimming were inferred from the DNA. The data hold over 90,000 clones, with nearly 90% observed a single time. The sample taken for sequencing was peripheral blood. The rearrangement links TRBV24-1 to TRBJ2-1; possibly TRBD2 for D (7 bases). This clonotype was sampled from a man aged 45-65 years in a cohort sampled during active COVID-19. The CDR3: CATSDAGGAGSYNEQFF. The CDR3 DNA reads as TGTGCCACCAGTGATGCTGGGGGGGCCGGTTCCTACAATGAGCAGTTCTTC.